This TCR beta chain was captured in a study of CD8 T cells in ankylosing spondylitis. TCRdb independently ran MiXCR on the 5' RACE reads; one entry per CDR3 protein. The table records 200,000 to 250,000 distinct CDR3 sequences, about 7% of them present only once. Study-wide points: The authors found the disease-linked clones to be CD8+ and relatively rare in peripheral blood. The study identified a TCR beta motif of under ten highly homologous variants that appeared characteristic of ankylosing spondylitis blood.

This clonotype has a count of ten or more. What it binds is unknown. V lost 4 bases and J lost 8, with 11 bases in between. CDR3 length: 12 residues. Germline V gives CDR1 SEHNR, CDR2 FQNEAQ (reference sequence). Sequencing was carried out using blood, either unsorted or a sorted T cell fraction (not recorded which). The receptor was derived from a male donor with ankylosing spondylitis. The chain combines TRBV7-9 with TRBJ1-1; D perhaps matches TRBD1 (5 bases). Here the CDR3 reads CASSSRQPEAFF. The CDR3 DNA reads TGTGCCAGCAGCTCAAGACAGCCAGAAGCTTTCTTT. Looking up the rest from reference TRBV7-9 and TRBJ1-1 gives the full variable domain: DTGVSQNPRHKITKRGQNVTFRCDPISEHNRLYWYRQTLGQGPEFLTYFQNEAQLEKSRLLSDRFSAERPKGSFSTLEIQRTEQGDSAMYLCASSSRQPEAFFGQGTRLTVV.